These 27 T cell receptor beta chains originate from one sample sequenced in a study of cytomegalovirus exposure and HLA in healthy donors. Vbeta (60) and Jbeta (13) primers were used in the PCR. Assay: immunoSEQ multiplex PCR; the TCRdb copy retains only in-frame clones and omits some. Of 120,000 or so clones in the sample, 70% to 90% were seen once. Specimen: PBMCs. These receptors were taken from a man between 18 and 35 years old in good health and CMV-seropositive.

The CDR3 loop is CASSLATGGANNSPLHF. The CDR3 region has the DNA TGTGCCAGCAGTTTAGCTACAGGGGGCGCGAACAATTCACCCCTCCACTTT. This sequence joins TRBV28 and TRBJ1-6; TRBD1 matches at 9 bases. The CDR3 is made up of 17 amino acids. Germline V gene sequence: CDR1 MDHEN, CDR2 SYDVKM. The V gene end was trimmed by 2 bases and the J gene end by 7 bases; junction bases not matched to a gene: 9.

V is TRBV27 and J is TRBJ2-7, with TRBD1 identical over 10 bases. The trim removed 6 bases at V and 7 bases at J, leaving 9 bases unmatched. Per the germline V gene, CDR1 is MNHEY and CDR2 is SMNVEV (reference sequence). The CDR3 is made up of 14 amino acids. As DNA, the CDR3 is TGTGCCAGCAGCCTACGACAGGGGGCTAAAGAGCAGTACTTC. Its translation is CASSLRQGAKEQYF.

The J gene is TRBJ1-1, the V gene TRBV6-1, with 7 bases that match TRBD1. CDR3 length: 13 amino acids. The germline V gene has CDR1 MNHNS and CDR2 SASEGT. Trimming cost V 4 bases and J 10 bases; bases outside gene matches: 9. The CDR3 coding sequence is TGTGCCAGCAGTGTTACTTCACAGGGGTCAGCTTTCTTT. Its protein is CASSVTSQGSAFF.

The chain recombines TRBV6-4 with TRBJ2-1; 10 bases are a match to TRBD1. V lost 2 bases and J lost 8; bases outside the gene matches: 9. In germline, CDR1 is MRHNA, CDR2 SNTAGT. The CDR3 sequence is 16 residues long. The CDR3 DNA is TGTGCCAGCAGTGACCTGTCCGGGACAGGGGTCTATGAGCAGTTCTTC. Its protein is CASSDLSGTGVYEQFF.

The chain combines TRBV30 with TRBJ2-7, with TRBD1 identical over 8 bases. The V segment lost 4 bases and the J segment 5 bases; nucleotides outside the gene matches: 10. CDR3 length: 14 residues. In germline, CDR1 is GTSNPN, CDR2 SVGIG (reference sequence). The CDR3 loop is CAWTTGQGSHEQYF. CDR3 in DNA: TGTGCCTGGACTACCGGACAGGGATCCCACGAGCAGTACTTC.

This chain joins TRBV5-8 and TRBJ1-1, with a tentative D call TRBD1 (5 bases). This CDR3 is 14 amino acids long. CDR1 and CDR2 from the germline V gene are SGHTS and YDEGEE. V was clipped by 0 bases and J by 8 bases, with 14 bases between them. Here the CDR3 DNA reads TGTGCCAGCAGCTTGGAGAACAGGCAGACCGAAGCTTTCTTT. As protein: CASSLENRQTEAFF. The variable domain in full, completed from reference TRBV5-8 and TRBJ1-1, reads EAGVTQSPTHLIKTRGQQATLRCSPISGHTSVYWYQQALGLGLQFLLWYDEGEERNRGNFPPRFSGRQFPNYSSELNVNALELEDSALYLCASSLENRQTEAFFGQGTRLTVV.

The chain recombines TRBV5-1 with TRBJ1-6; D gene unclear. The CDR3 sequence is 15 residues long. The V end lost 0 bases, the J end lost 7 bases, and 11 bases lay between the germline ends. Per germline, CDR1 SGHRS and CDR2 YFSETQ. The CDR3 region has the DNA TGCGCCAGCAGCTTGGTGTTGGAGGGAAATTCACCCCTCCACTTT. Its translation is CASSLVLEGNSPLHF.

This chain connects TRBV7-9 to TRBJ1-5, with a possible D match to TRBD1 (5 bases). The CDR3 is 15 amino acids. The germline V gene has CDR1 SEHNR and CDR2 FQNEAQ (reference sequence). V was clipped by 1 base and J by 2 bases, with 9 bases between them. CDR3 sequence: CASSLGREGNQPQHF. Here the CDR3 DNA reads TGTGCCAGCAGCTTAGGCAGGGAGGGCAATCAGCCCCAGCATTTT. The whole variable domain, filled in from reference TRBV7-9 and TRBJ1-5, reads DTGVSQNPRHKITKRGQNVTFRCDPISEHNRLYWYRQTLGQGPEFLTYFQNEAQLEKSRLLSDRFSAERPKGSFSTLEIQRTEQGDSAMYLCASSLGREGNQPQHFGDGTRLSIL.

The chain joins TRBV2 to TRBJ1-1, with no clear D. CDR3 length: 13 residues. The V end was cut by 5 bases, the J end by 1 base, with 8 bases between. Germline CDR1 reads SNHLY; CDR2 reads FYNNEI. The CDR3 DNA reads TGTGCCAGCAGTCGGGCGGGGAACACTGAAGCTTTCTTT. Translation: CASSRAGNTEAFF.

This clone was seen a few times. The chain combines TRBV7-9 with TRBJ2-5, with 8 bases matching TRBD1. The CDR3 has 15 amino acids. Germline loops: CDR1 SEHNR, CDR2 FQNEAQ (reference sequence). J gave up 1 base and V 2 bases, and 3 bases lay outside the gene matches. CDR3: CASSLWDRSQETQYF. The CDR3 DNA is TGTGCCAGCAGCTTATGGGACAGGTCCCAAGAGACCCAGTACTTC.

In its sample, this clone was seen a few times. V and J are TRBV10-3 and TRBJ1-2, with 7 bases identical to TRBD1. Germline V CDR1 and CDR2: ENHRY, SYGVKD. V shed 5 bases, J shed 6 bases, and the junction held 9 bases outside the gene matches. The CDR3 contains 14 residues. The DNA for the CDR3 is TGTGCCATCAGTCCCAGGGGGGAAGGGGATGGCTACACCTTC. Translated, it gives CAISPRGEGDGYTF.

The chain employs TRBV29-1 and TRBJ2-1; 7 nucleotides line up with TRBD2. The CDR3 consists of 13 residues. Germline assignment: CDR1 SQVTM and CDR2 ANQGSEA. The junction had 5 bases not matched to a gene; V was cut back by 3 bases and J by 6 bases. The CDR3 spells CSVDEGGSNEQFF. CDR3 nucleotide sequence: TGCAGCGTTGACGAGGGAGGGTCCAATGAGCAGTTCTTC.

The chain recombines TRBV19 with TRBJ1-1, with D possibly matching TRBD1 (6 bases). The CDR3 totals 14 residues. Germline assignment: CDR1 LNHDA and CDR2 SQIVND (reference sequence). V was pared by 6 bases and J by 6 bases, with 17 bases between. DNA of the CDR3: TGTGCCAGTAGGCCCTCGGTGGCAGGGGCTGAAGCTTTCTTT. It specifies CASRPSVAGAEAFF.

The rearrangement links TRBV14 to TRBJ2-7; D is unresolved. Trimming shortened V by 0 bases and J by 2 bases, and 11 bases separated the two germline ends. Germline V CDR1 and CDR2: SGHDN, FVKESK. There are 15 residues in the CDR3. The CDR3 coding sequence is TGTGCCAGCAGCCAAGATCTTACGACAACCTACGAGCAGTACTTC. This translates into CASSQDLTTTYEQYF.

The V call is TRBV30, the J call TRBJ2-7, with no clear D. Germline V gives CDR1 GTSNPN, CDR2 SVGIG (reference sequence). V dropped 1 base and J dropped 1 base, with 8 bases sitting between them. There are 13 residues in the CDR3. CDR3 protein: CAWSGVESYEQYF. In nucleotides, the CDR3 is TGTGCCTGGAGTGGCGTAGAATCCTACGAGCAGTACTTC.

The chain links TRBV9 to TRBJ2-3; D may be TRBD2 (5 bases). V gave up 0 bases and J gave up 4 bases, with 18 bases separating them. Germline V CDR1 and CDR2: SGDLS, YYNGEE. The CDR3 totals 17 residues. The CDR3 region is CASSVERAAGWADTQYF. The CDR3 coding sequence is TGTGCCAGCAGCGTAGAGAGGGCCGCCGGGTGGGCAGATACGCAGTATTTT.

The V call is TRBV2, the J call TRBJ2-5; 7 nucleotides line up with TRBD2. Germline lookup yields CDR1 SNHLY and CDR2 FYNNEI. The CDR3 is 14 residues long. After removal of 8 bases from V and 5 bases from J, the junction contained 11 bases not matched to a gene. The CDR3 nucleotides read TGTGCCAGCCGTGCTGGGGGGGTCTACGAGACCCAGTACTTC. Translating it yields CASRAGGVYETQYF.

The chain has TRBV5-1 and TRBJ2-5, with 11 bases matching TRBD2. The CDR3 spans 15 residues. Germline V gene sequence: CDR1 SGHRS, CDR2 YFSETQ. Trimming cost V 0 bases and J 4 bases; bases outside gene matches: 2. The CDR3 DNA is TGCGCCAGCAGCTTGGCTAGCGGGGGGTCAGAGACCCAGTACTTC. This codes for CASSLASGGSETQYF. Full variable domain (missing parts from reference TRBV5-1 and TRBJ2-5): KAGVTQTPRYLIKTRGQQVTLSCSPISGHRSVSWYQQTPGQGLQFLFEYFSETQRNKGNFPGRFSGRQFSNSRSEMNVSTLELGDSALYLCASSLASGGSETQYFGPGTRLLVL.

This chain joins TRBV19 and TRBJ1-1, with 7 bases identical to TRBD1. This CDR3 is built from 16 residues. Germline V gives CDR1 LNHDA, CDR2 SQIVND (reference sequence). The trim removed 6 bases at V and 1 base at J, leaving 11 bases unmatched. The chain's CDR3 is CASRSQGYGGNTEAFF. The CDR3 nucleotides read TGTGCCAGTAGGTCACAGGGGTACGGGGGGAACACTGAAGCTTTCTTT.

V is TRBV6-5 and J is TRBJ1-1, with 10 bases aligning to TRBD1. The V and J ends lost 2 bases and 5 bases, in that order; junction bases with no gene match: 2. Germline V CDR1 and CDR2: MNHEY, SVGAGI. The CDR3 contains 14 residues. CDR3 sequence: CASSYGTGVTEAFF. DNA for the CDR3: TGTGCCAGCAGTTACGGGACAGGGGTTACTGAAGCTTTCTTT.

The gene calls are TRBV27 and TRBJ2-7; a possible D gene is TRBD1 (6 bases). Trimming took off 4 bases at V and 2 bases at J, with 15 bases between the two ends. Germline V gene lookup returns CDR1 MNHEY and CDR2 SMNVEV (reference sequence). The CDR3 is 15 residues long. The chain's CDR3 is CASSSLQGSAYEQYF. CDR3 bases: TGTGCCAGCAGTTCGCTACAGGGAAGCGCCTACGAGCAGTACTTC.

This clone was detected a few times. CDR3 protein: CASSQDLQALNQPQHF. CDR3 nucleotides: TGTGCCAGCAGCCAAGATCTACAGGCCTTAAATCAGCCCCAGCATTTT. The rearrangement links TRBV4-2 to TRBJ1-5; D is possibly TRBD1 (5 bases). Germline CDR1 is LGHNA and CDR2 is YNFKEQ. Trimming took 0 bases from V and 4 from J, leaving 13 bases between them. The CDR3 length is 16 residues.

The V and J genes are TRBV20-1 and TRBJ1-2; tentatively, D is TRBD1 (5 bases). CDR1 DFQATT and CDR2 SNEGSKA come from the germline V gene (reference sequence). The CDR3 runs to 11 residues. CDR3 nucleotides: TGCAGGGGACGGGGGTCCTATGGCTACACCTTC. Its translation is CRGRGSYGYTF.

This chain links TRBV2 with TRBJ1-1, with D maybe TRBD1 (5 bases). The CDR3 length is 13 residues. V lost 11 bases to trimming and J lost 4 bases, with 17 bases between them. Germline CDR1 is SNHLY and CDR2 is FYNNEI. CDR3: CASRRGGFTEAFF. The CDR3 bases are TGTGCCTCACGGCGGGGGGGTTTCACTGAAGCTTTCTTT.

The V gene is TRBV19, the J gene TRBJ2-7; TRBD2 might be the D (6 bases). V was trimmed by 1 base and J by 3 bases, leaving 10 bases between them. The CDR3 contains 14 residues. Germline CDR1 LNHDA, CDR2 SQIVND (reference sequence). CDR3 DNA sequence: TGTGCCAGTAGTATAGGGGGACTGAACTACGAGCAGTACTTC. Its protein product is CASSIGGLNYEQYF.

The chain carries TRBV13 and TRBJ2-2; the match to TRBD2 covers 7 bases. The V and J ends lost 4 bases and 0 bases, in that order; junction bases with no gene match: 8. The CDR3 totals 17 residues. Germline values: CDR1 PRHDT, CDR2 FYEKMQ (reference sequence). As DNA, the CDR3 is TGTGCCAGCAGCTCCCCCTCCGCGGGGGCGAACACCGGGGAGCTGTTTTTT. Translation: CASSSPSAGANTGELFF.

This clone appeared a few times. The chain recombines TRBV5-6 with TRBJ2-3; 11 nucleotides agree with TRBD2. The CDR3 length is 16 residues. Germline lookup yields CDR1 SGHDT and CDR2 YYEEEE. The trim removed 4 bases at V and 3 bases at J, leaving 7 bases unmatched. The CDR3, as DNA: TGTGCCAGCAGCCGGGCGACTAGCGGGGTGACAGATACGCAGTATTTT. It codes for CASSRATSGVTDTQYF.